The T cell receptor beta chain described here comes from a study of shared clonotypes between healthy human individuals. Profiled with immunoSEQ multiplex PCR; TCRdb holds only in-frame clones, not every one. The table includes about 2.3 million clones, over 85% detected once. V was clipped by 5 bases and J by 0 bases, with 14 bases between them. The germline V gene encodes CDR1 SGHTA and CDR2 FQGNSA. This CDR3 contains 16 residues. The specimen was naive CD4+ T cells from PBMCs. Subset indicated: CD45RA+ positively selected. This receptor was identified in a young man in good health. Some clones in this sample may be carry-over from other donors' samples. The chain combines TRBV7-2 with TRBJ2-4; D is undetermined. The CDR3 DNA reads TGTGCCAGCAGCACCCCACCCTCAATAGCCAAAAACATTCAGTACTTC. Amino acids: CASSTPPSIAKNIQYF.